This T cell receptor (beta chain) emerged from a study of T cells expressing NK-cell markers. The wider study: Obtained from sorted CD3+CD56+NKG2C+, CD3+CD56+NKG2C- and CD3+CD56-NKG2C+ T cells were the TCR beta repertoires.

The CDR3 is 13 residues long. TCRdb re-called the 5' RACE reads and shows each CDR3 protein once, DNA omitted. The listing records approximately 380,000 distinct CDR3 sequences. The source is a man aged 18-75 years in good health. Input material: blood T cells: a sorted CD56 or NKG2C T cell subset, CD4+ or CD8+ T cells, or bulk PBMC T cells (not recorded which). The J gene is TRBJ1-1, the V gene TRBV12-3 or TRBV12-4. CDR3 protein: CASSPTMNTEAFF.